These 32 T cell receptor beta chains share one sample of origin, sequenced in a study of OX40 agonist ivuxolimab in advanced cancers. Sequencing used immunoSEQ multiplex PCR; TCRdb keeps in-frame clones, though not all of them. The table records 43,000 or so clones, approximately 83% of them present only once. This specimen was CD4+ or CD8+ T cells sorted from blood, taken in a trial of the OX40 agonist ivuxolimab. The source of these receptors is an adult with an advanced solid tumor such as melanoma, head and neck, liver or kidney cancer.

The genes are TRBV5-4 and TRBJ2-7; 9 bases align to TRBD2. The CDR3 extends over 15 amino acids. Germline V gene sequence: CDR1 SGHNT, CDR2 YYREEE (reference sequence). With V trimmed by 0 bases and J by 2 bases, 3 bases remained unmatched. DNA of the CDR3: TGTGCCAGCAGCTTGGGGGGCGGGAGGGCCTACGAGCAGTACTTC. Translated: CASSLGGGRAYEQYF. The variable domain in full, completed from reference TRBV5-4 and TRBJ2-7, reads ETGVTQSPTHLIKTRGQQVTLRCSSQSGHNTVSWYQQALGQGPQFIFQYYREEENGRGNFPPRFSGLQFPNYSSELNVNALELDDSALYLCASSLGGGRAYEQYFGPGTRLTVT.

The rearrangement links TRBV30 to TRBJ2-6; no clear D gene. This CDR3 is 13 amino acids long. Looked up from germline, CDR1 is GTSNPN and CDR2 is SVGIG (reference sequence). V lost 8 bases and J lost 4, with 12 bases in between. The CDR3 sequence is CAVSPAGANVLTF. CDR3 coding DNA: TGTGCCGTAAGCCCCGCAGGGGCCAACGTCCTGACTTTC.

The chain combines TRBV5-4 with TRBJ2-7; 8 bases fit TRBD1. There are 14 residues in the CDR3. Looked up from germline, CDR1 is SGHNT and CDR2 is YYREEE (reference sequence). With 4 bases clipped from V and 3 bases from J, the junction kept 6 bases outside the gene matches. DNA of the CDR3: TGTGCCAGCAGCACCAAGACAGGGGACTACGAGCAGTACTTC. It is translated as CASSTKTGDYEQYF.

The chain recombines TRBV11-2 with TRBJ2-7, with TRBD2 matching 7 bases. Trimming removed 1 base from V and 1 base from J; junction bases left unmatched: 7. The CDR3 runs 16 residues. Per germline, CDR1 SGHAT and CDR2 FQNNGV. DNA of the CDR3: TGTGCCAGCAGCTTAGGGGGAGGGACGCAGTCCTACGAGCAGTACTTC. Amino acid sequence: CASSLGGGTQSYEQYF.

The chain employs TRBV7-9 and TRBJ1-4; 7 nucleotides align to TRBD1. There are 14 residues in the CDR3. The ends lost 5 bases at V and 7 bases at J; junction bases unmatched: 7. Germline V lookup: CDR1 SEHNR, CDR2 FQNEAQ (reference sequence). CDR3 amino acids: CASSATGRPEKLFF. The CDR3 DNA reads TGTGCCAGCAGCGCGACAGGGCGGCCTGAAAAACTGTTTTTT.

J is TRBJ2-2 and V is TRBV29-1; D might be TRBD1 (5 bases). The CDR3 spans 12 residues. The V gene lost 5 bases and the J gene lost 6 bases, with 10 bases spanning the gap. Germline V gives CDR1 SQVTM, CDR2 ANQGSEA. The CDR3 coding sequence is TGCAGCGTTCCCCAGGGATCCGGGGAGCTGTTTTTT. Its protein is CSVPQGSGELFF.

V gene TRBV2 combines with J gene TRBJ1-6; D perhaps matches TRBD1 (6 bases). CDR1 and CDR2 (germline): SNHLY, FYNNEI. Trimming pared 2 bases from V and 0 bases from J, leaving 8 bases between. The CDR3 consists of 16 residues. The DNA for the CDR3 is TGTGCCAGCAGTGAACAGGGGAGCTCCTATAATTCACCCCTCCACTTT. It specifies CASSEQGSSYNSPLHF.

The V call is TRBV29-1, the J call TRBJ2-5; D perhaps matches TRBD2 (5 bases). In germline, CDR1 is SQVTM, CDR2 ANQGSEA. With 7 bases removed from V and 1 base from J, the gap between germline ends came to 13 bases. The CDR3 runs to 13 residues. The CDR3 nucleotides read TGCAGCGCCGCGAAGAGGGCCCAAGAGACCCAGTACTTC. Protein: CSAAKRAQETQYF.

The V and J genes are TRBV4-2 and TRBJ2-2, with TRBD1 matching over 8 bases. The CDR3 is 16 residues long. The junction had 13 bases not matched to a gene; V was cut back by 6 bases and J by 7 bases. Per germline, CDR1 LGHNA and CDR2 YNFKEQ. CDR3 sequence reads: CASSSASGQAVGELFF. CDR3 nucleotide sequence: TGTGCCAGCAGTAGTGCATCGGGACAGGCTGTCGGGGAGCTGTTTTTT.

The J gene is TRBJ2-1, the V gene TRBV5-4; D gene uncertain. Trimming removed 0 bases at V and 0 bases at J, with 7 bases between. CDR3 size: 15 residues. From germline, CDR1 is SGHNT and CDR2 YYREEE (reference sequence). CDR3 region: CASSLVVASYNEQFF. The CDR3 DNA is TGTGCCAGCAGCTTGGTGGTAGCCTCCTACAATGAGCAGTTCTTC.

A note on this clone: Germline and junction disagree at one end, which may indicate a read error. V usage is TRBV5-5 and J usage is TRBJ2-7; a possible D gene is TRBD2 (5 bases). Germline V gives CDR1 SGHKS, CDR2 YYEKEE (reference sequence). The CDR3 covers 11 residues. CDR3 in DNA: TGTGCCAGCAGCTTGAATGTCATAAGGAGGTGG. Encoded protein: CASSLNVIRRW. Supplemented by reference TRBV5-5 and TRBJ2-7, the full variable domain reads DAGVTQSPTHLIKTRGQQVTLRCSPISGHKSVSWYQQVLGQGPQFIFQYYEKEERGRGNFPDRFSARQFPNYSSELNVNALLLGDSALYLCASSLNVIRRWGPGTRLTVT.

The chain carries TRBV5-1 and TRBJ2-4; D ambiguous. V lost 0 bases and J 6 bases, leaving 7 bases between the germline ends. Germline V gives CDR1 SGHRS, CDR2 YFSETQ. This CDR3 spans 13 amino acids. For the CDR3, the DNA is TGCGCCAGCAGCTTGGGGCAGCTAAACATTCAGTACTTC. This gives the protein CASSLGQLNIQYF.

This clone was found once. CDR3 DNA sequence: TGTGCCAGCAGCCAAAGGGGCCTCGGGCTGGCTTTCTTT. The encoded protein is CASSQRGLGLAFF. The V call is TRBV2, the J call TRBJ1-1, with D possibly TRBD1 on 5 matching bases. CDR1 is SNHLY and CDR2 is FYNNEI in the germline V gene. This CDR3 comprises 13 residues. The ends were cut back, 6 bases at V and 11 bases at J, with 19 bases in the middle.

The chain carries TRBV11-2 and TRBJ2-2, with 7 bases fitting TRBD1. The V gene end was trimmed by 1 base and the J gene end by 0 bases; junction bases not matched to a gene: 2. Germline CDR1 is SGHAT and CDR2 is FQNNGV. The CDR3 is made up of 16 amino acids. CDR3 protein: CASSLGGTANTGELFF. Written as DNA, the CDR3 is TGTGCCAGCAGCTTAGGGGGGACAGCGAACACCGGGGAGCTGTTTTTT.

V gene TRBV5-8 combines with J gene TRBJ1-1; D not resolved. Between the trimmed V and J ends, which lost 2 bases and 5 bases, there was a span of 19 bases. This CDR3 is built from 16 residues. Looked up from germline, CDR1 is SGHTS and CDR2 is YDEGEE. CDR3 nucleotide sequence: TGTGCCAGCAGCTTAGGACTAGGACCCTCTTCGACTGAAGCTTTCTTT. Residues: CASSLGLGPSSTEAFF.

CDR3: CASSIIASGGMGNEQFF. CDR3 nucleotide sequence: TGTGCCAGTAGTATAATAGCTTCAGGGGGTATGGGGAATGAGCAGTTCTTC. The J gene is TRBJ2-1, the V gene TRBV19; 7 bases are shared with TRBD1. The CDR3 covers 17 residues. CDR1 is LNHDA and CDR2 is SQIVND in the germline V gene (reference sequence). Unmatched junction bases numbered 14, after V lost 2 bases and J lost 7 bases.

The chain is built from TRBV7-2 and TRBJ2-3; 11 bases fit TRBD1. The length of the CDR3 is 19 residues. J was trimmed by 7 bases and V by 5 bases; bases with no gene match: 20. The germline V gene has CDR1 SGHTA and CDR2 FQGNSA. CDR3 sequence (DNA): TGTGCCAGCAGCAACCGAAGGGCCAGGGGGACAGGGGGTCGAAATACGCAGTATTTT. Its protein is CASSNRRARGTGGRNTQYF.

The chain recombines TRBV5-5 with TRBJ2-7; the D is unclear. The CDR3 spans 12 residues. The V end lost 1 base, the J end lost 3 bases, and 5 bases lay between the germline ends. Germline values: CDR1 SGHKS, CDR2 YYEKEE (reference sequence). The CDR3 sequence is CASSLINYEQYF. CDR3 nucleotide sequence: TGTGCCAGCAGCTTGATTAACTACGAGCAGTACTTC.

The J gene is TRBJ2-7, the V gene TRBV5-4; TRBD1 matches at 8 bases. With 4 bases clipped from V and 5 bases from J, the junction kept 5 bases outside the gene matches. The germline V gene encodes CDR1 SGHNT and CDR2 YYREEE (reference sequence). CDR3 length: 13 amino acids. The CDR3 is CASSAGQAHEQYF. DNA for the CDR3: TGTGCCAGCAGCGCGGGACAGGCTCACGAGCAGTACTTC.

The rearrangement links TRBV4-3 to TRBJ1-2; 8 bases agree with TRBD1. Germline CDR1 is LGHNA and CDR2 is YSLEER. The CDR3 contains 14 residues. V lost 3 bases and J lost 5; bases outside the gene matches: 5. In nucleotides, the CDR3 is TGCGCCAGCAGCCAGAGGACAGGGAGTTATGGCTACACCTTC. As protein: CASSQRTGSYGYTF.

V gene TRBV30 combines with J gene TRBJ2-3; D unclear. Germline values: CDR1 GTSNPN, CDR2 SVGIG (reference sequence). V lost 5 bases to trimming and J lost 4 bases, with 10 bases between them. The CDR3 totals 12 residues. The CDR3 spells CAWGVSADTQYF. The CDR3 region has the DNA TGTGCCTGGGGGGTTTCGGCAGATACGCAGTATTTT.

This rearrangement joins TRBV7-2 to TRBJ1-1, with 7 bases lining up with TRBD1. Trimming took 5 bases from V and 5 from J; bases not matched to a gene: 8. The CDR3 is made up of 14 amino acids. Per germline, CDR1 SGHTA and CDR2 FQGNSA. The CDR3 bases are TGTGCCAGCAGCACGGGACAGAGAAGGACTGAAGCTTTCTTT. Amino acids: CASSTGQRRTEAFF.

The chain has TRBV11-3 and TRBJ2-3; 13 bases line up with TRBD2. Looked up from germline, CDR1 is SGHNT and CDR2 is YENEEA. The CDR3 loop spans 15 amino acids. V shed 5 bases and J 5 bases; nucleotides not matched to a gene: 4. The CDR3 DNA reads as TGTGCCAGCAGCACGGGACTAGCGGGAATAGATACGCAGTATTTT. This encodes CASSTGLAGIDTQYF.

The chain joins TRBV14 to TRBJ2-3; 7 bases are shared with TRBD2. V shed 4 bases, J shed 2 bases, and the junction held 6 bases outside the gene matches. The length of the CDR3 is 15 residues. Germline loops: CDR1 SGHDN, CDR2 FVKESK. The CDR3 region has the DNA TGTGCCAGCAGCCTACGACTAGCCGACACAGATACGCAGTATTTT. It codes for CASSLRLADTDTQYF.

The chain has TRBV27 and TRBJ2-7; unclear D gene. CDR3 size: 13 residues. The germline CDR1 and CDR2 sequences are MNHEY and SMNVEV (reference sequence). The V and J ends lost 6 bases and 2 bases respectively, with 11 bases between them. The CDR3 spells CASRTEGPYEQYF. CDR3 coding DNA: TGTGCCAGCAGGACGGAAGGTCCCTACGAGCAGTACTTC.

V is TRBV5-6 and J is TRBJ2-1, with a possible D match to TRBD2 (5 bases). Germline V CDR1 and CDR2: SGHDT, YYEEEE. The CDR3 covers 13 residues. V lost 4 bases, J lost 8 bases, and 13 bases lay in between. The CDR3: CASSAGWTHEQFF. For the CDR3, the DNA is TGTGCCAGCAGCGCCGGATGGACTCATGAGCAGTTCTTC. Based on the CDR3 plus reference TRBV5-6 and TRBJ2-1, the full variable domain is DAGVTQSPTHLIKTRGQQVTLRCSPKSGHDTVSWYQQALGQGPQFIFQYYEEEERQRGNFPDRFSGHQFPNYSSELNVNALLLGDSALYLCASSAGWTHEQFFGPGTRLTVL.

The V call is TRBV28, the J call TRBJ2-1, with D unclear. CDR3 length: 12 residues. CDR1 is MDHEN, CDR2 SYDVKM, per germline. As DNA, the CDR3 is TGTGGTGTACATAGCTCCTACAATGAGCAGTTCTTC. This translates into CGVHSSYNEQFF. Full variable domain (rest looked up from reference TRBV28 and TRBJ2-1): DVKVTQSSRYLVKRTGEKVFLECVQDMDHENMFWYRQDPGLGLRLIYFSYDVKMKEKGDIPEGYSVSREKKERFSLILESASTNQTSMYLCGVHSSYNEQFFGPGTRLTVL.

The chain couples TRBV7-3 to TRBJ1-2, with 7 bases fitting TRBD1. The CDR3 covers 12 residues. J gave up 7 bases and V 4 bases, and 3 bases lay outside the gene matches. Germline V CDR1 and CDR2: SGHTA, FQGTGA. The CDR3 nucleotides are TGTGCCAGCAGCTCAACAGGGGTTGGCTACACCTTC. Translated, it gives CASSSTGVGYTF.

This chain joins TRBV9 and TRBJ2-3; no clear D. The CDR3 length is 15 residues. Germline V gene sequence: CDR1 SGDLS, CDR2 YYNGEE. V was clipped by 0 bases and J by 5 bases, with 13 bases between them. CDR3 protein: CASSVGPDPLDTQYF. The DNA for the CDR3 is TGTGCCAGCAGCGTAGGACCCGATCCCCTAGATACGCAGTATTTT.

The chain couples TRBV6-5 to TRBJ2-3, with D perhaps TRBD1 or TRBD2 (6 bases each). Trimming stripped 10 bases from V and 3 bases from J, with 14 bases between. This CDR3 is 13 amino acids long. Germline CDR1 is MNHEY and CDR2 is SVGAGI. Written as DNA, the CDR3 is TGTGCCACCCGGGGGCCAGAGACAGATACGCAGTATTTT. This encodes CATRGPETDTQYF.

The CDR3 nucleotides are TGTGCCAGCAGCGCCGGCGGGATAGTTCCGGAGACCCAGTACTTC. It encodes CASSAGGIVPETQYF. The chain recombines TRBV9 with TRBJ2-5; perhaps TRBD2 as D (6 bases). CDR1 and CDR2 (germline): SGDLS, YYNGEE. With 3 bases removed from V and 5 bases from J, the gap between germline ends came to 17 bases. CDR3 length: 15 residues. The full variable domain, its missing parts supplied by reference TRBV9 and TRBJ2-5, is DSGVTQTPKHLITATGQRVTLRCSPRSGDLSVYWYQQSLDQGLQFLIQYYNGEERAKGNILERFSAQQFPDLHSELNLSSLELGDSALYFCASSAGGIVPETQYFGPGTRLLVL.

The chain has TRBV6-4 and TRBJ1-2; D is possibly TRBD1 (5 bases). The CDR3 is 14 amino acids. V was trimmed by 6 bases and J by 7 bases, leaving 18 bases between them. CDR1 is MRHNA, CDR2 SNTAGT, per germline. The CDR3 DNA sequence: TGTGCCAGCAGACACCCCCGGGGGAGTTGTGGCTACACCTTC. Translating gives CASRHPRGSCGYTF.